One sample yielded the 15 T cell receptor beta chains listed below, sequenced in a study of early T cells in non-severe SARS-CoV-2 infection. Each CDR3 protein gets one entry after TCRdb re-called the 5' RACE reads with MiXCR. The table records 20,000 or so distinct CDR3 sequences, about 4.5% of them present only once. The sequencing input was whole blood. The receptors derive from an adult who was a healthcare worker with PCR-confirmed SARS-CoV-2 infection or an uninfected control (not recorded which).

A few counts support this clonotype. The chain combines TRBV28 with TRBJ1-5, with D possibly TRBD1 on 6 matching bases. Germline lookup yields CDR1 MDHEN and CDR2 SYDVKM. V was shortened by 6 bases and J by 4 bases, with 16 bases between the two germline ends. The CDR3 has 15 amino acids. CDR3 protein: CASSPGHYLNQPQHF. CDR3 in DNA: TGTGCCAGCAGCCCGGGACACTACCTAAATCAGCCCCAGCATTTT.

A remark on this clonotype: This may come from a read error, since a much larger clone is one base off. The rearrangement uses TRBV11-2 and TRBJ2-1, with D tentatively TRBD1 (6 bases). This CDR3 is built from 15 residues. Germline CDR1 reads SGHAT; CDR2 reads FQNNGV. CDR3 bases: TGTGCCTGCAGCTTACGAACCGGGACACTCAATGAGCAGTTCTTC. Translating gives CACSLRTGTLNEQFF.

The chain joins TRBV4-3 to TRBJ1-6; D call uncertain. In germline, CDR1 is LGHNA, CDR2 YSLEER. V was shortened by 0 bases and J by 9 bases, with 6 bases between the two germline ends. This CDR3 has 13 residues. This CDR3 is CASSQDLASPLHF. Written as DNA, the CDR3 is TGCGCCAGCAGCCAAGATCTGGCTTCACCCCTCCACTTT.

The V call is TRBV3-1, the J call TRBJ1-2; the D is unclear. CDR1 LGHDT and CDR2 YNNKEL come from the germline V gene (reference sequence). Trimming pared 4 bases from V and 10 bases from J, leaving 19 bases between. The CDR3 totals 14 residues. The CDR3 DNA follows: TGTGCCAGCAGCCCGGAGGCGGCCCGTATCGCCTACACCTTC. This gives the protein CASSPEAARIAYTF.

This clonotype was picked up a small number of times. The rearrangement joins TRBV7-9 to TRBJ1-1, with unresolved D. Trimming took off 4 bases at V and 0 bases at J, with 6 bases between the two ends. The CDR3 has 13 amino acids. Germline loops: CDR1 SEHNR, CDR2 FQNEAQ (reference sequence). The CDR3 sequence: CASSSQLNTEAFF. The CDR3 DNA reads TGTGCCAGCAGCTCTCAGTTGAACACTGAAGCTTTCTTT.

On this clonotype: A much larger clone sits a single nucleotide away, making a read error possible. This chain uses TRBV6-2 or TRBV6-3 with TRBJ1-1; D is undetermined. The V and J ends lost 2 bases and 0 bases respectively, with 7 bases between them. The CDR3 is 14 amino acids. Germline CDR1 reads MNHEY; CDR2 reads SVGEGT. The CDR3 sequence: CASSYSRLNTEAFF. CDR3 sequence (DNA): TGTGCCAGCAGTTACAGCAGGTTGAACACTGAAGCTTTCTTT.

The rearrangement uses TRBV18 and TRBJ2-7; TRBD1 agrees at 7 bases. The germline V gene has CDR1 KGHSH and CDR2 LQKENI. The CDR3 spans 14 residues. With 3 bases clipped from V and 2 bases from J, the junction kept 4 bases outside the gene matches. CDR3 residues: CASSPRQGTYEQYF. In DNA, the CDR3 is TGTGCCAGCTCACCCAGACAGGGAACCTACGAGCAGTACTTC. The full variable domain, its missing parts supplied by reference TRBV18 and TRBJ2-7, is NAGVMQNPRHLVRRRGQEARLRCSPMKGHSHVYWYRQLPEEGLKFMVYLQKENIIDESGMPKERFSAEFPKEGPSILRIQQVVRGDSAAYFCASSPRQGTYEQYFGPGTRLTVT.

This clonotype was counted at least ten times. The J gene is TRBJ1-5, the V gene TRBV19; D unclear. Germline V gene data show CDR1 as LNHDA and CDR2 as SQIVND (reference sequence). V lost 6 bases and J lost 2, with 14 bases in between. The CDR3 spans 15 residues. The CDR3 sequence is CASRPPRRGNQPQHF. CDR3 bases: TGTGCCAGTAGACCCCCGAGGCGGGGCAATCAGCCCCAGCATTTT.

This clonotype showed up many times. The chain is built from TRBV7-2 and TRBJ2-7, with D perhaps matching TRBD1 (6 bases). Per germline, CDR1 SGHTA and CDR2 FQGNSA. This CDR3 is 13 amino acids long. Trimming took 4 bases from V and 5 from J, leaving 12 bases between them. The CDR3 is CASSSDRFNEQYF. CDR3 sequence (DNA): TGTGCCAGCAGCTCCGACAGGTTCAACGAGCAGTACTTC.

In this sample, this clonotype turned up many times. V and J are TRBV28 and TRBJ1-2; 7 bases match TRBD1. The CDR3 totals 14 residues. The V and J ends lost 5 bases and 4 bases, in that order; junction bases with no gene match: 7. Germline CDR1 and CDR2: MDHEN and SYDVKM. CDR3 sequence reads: CASSNPGQFYGYTF. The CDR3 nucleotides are TGTGCCAGCAGTAATCCGGGACAGTTCTATGGCTACACCTTC.

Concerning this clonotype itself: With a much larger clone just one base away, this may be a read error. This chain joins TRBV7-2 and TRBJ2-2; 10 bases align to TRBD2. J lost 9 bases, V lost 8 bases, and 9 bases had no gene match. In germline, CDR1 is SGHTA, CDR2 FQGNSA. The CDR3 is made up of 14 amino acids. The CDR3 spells CASQGLAKARELFF. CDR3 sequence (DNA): TGTGCCAGCCAGGGACTAGCGAAGGCCAGGGAGCTGTTTTTT.

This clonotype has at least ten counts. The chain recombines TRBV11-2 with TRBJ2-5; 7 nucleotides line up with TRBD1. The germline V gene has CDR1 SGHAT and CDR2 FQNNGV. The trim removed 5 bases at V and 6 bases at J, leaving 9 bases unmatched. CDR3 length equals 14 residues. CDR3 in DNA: TGTGCCAGCAGCCTCACAGGGGATCGAAAGACCCAGTACTTC. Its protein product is CASSLTGDRKTQYF.

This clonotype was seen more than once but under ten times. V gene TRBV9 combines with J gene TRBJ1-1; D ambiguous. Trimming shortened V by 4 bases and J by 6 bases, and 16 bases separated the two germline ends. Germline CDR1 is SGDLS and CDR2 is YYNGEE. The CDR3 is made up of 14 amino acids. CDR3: CASSPPEAGAEAFF. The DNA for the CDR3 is TGTGCCAGCAGCCCACCAGAGGCTGGAGCTGAAGCTTTCTTT.

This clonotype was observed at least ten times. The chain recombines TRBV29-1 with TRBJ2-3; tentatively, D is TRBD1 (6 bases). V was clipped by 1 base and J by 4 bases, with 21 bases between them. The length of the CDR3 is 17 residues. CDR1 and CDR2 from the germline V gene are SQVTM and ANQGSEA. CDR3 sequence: CSVEGVTDTGPSDTQYF. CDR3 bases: TGCAGCGTTGAAGGGGTTACCGACACAGGGCCGTCAGATACGCAGTATTTT.

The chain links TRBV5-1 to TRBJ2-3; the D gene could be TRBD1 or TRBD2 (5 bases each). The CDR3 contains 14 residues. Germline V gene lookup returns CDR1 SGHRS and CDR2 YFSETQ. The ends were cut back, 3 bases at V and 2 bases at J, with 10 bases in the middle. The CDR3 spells CASSSDGTTDTQYF. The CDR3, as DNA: TGCGCCAGCAGCTCTGACGGGACCACAGATACGCAGTATTTT.